The rows below give T cell receptor beta chains drawn from one sample of a study of T cell responses to AZD1222 COVID-19 vaccine. The assay was immunoSEQ multiplex PCR, and TCRdb's table has in-frame clones only and misses some. In the table there are 90,000 to 120,000 clones, 89% of which are singletons. Specimen: peripheral blood, collected on day 0 of AZD1222 vaccination. The origin of the receptors is an adult in good health. CDR3s include the opening cysteine and the closing phenylalanine or tryptophan. The D gene is left open where the match is weak. Rows may omit the clone size; those that give it use once, few, many or a size class.

cdr3_aa cdr3_nt d_call j_call clone_size v_call
CATPYSCLFHQPQHF . . TRBJ1-5 . TRBV19
CAWSVVAGLADTQYF TGTGCCTGGAGTGTTGTAGCGGGCTTGGCAGATACGCAGTATTTT TRBD2 TRBJ2-3 . TRBV30
CASSLLGVGSPLHF TGTGCCAGCAGTTTGTTAGGGGTTGGGTCACCCCTCCACTTT . TRBJ1-6 once TRBV28
CASGGGTGTTVYEQYF TGTGCCAGCGGAGGCGGCACCGGAACAACGGTTTACGAGCAGTACTTC . TRBJ2-7 . TRBV11-3
CASSLFGHYYGYTF TGTGCCAGCAGCTTGTTCGGGCACTACTATGGCTACACCTTC . TRBJ1-2 . TRBV5-4
CASSLGQGSSYEQYF TGCGCCAGCAGCTTGGGGCAGGGAAGCTCCTACGAGCAGTACTTC . TRBJ2-7 . TRBV5-1
CASSEVGTEAFF TGTGCCAGCAGCGAAGTGGGGACTGAAGCTTTCTTT . TRBJ1-1 . TRBV7-9
CASSSLMNTEAFF TGCGCCAGCAGCTCTCTTATGAACACTGAAGCTTTCTTT . TRBJ1-1 . TRBV4-1
CASSRTGFRMNEQFF TGTGCCAGCAGCCGGACAGGGTTTCGGATGAATGAGCAGTTCTTC TRBD1 TRBJ2-1 . TRBV14
CASSEAAGTFYNEQFF TGTGCCAGCAGTGAAGCGGCCGGGACTTTCTACAATGAGCAGTTCTTC . TRBJ2-1 . TRBV2
CASSLDQGRYEQYF TGTGCCAGCAGCTTAGATCAGGGACGCTACGAGCAGTACTTC . TRBJ2-7 few TRBV7-2
CASSLEAWSRTEAFF TGCGCCAGCAGCTTGGAGGCGTGGAGTCGCACTGAAGCTTTCTTT . TRBJ1-1 . TRBV5-1
CASRLPGGAQPQHF TGTGCCAGCAGGTTACCAGGGGGCGCTCAGCCCCAGCATTTT TRBD1 TRBJ1-5 . TRBV28
CASSLTGGLYEQYF TGTGCCAGCAGCCTCACCGGGGGCCTCTACGAGCAGTACTTC . TRBJ2-7 . TRBV28
CARGGGLANYGYTF TGTGCCCGCGGGGGGGGGTTAGCTAACTATGGCTACACCTTC . TRBJ1-2 . TRBV27
CASSNWGNEQFF TGTGCCAGTTCAAACTGGGGGAATGAGCAGTTCTTC . TRBJ2-1 . TRBV19
CASSTQGALNQPQHF TGTGCCAGTAGTACACAGGGGGCACTCAATCAGCCCCAGCATTTT TRBD1 TRBJ1-5 . TRBV19
CASGRSTGDGYTF TGTGCCAGCGGCCGGTCGACAGGGGATGGCTACACCTTC TRBD1 TRBJ1-2 . TRBV6-5
CASSVVPRDRETGELFF TGTGCCAGCAGCGTAGTCCCGAGGGACAGGGAAACCGGGGAGCTGTTTTTT TRBD1 TRBJ2-2 . TRBV9
CASSESTWGVAKNIQYF TGCGCCAGCAGTGAGTCGACTTGGGGGGTGGCCAAAAACATTCAGTACTTC . TRBJ2-4 . TRBV10-1